This entry lists 27 T cell receptor beta chains sequenced from one sample in a study of blood T cell repertoires in COVID-19. Libraries were prepared by immunoSEQ multiplex PCR; TCRdb keeps only in-frame clonotypes and omits some of them. The sample holds about 150,000 clones, 84% seen once. Material: peripheral blood. Receptor source: a woman aged 50 to 65 in a cohort sampled during active or convalescent COVID-19.

J is TRBJ2-3 and V is TRBV27, with 8 bases lining up with TRBD2. The CDR3 runs to 16 residues. The V and J ends lost 4 bases and 1 base, in that order; junction bases with no gene match: 7. Germline V gene data show CDR1 as MNHEY and CDR2 as SMNVEV (reference sequence). The CDR3 sequence: CASSWTSWARTDTQYF. The DNA for the CDR3 is TGTGCCAGCAGTTGGACTAGCTGGGCGCGCACAGATACGCAGTATTTT.

Only a few counts were recorded for this clone. The rearrangement links TRBV27 to TRBJ1-5, with D perhaps TRBD1 (6 bases). Trimming left V 2 bases short and J 0 bases short, with 17 bases between. This CDR3 has 18 amino acids. In germline, CDR1 is MNHEY, CDR2 SMNVEV (reference sequence). The CDR3 DNA follows: TGTGCCAGCAGTTTACCAACAGGGTCCGTATATAGCAATCAGCCCCAGCATTTT. This codes for CASSLPTGSVYSNQPQHF.

The chain joins TRBV21-1 to TRBJ2-3; the D call TRBD2 from the table was never checked on the DNA. TRBV21-1 corresponds to a pseudogene. The CDR3 has 16 amino acids. CDR3 sequence: CASSKESRLSTDTQYF. The CDR3 nucleotides are TGTGCCAGCAGCAAAGAGAGTCGTCTCAGCACAGATACGCAGTATTTT.

The DNA of the CDR3 is TGTGCCAGCAGGGCAACAGGGAACCAAGAGACCCAGTACTTC. Protein: CASRATGNQETQYF. V is TRBV7-9 and J is TRBJ2-5; D is perhaps TRBD1 (6 bases). The CDR3 is 14 amino acids. The germline V gene encodes CDR1 SEHNR and CDR2 FQNEAQ (reference sequence). Trimming left V 6 bases short and J 0 bases short, with 11 bases between.

This rearrangement joins TRBV14 to TRBJ1-1; D is undetermined. V was shortened by 3 bases and J by 1 base, with 6 bases between the two germline ends. Germline CDR1 and CDR2: SGHDN and FVKESK. The CDR3 is made up of 13 amino acids. CDR3 in DNA: TGTGCCAGCAGCCACACAGCGAACACTGAAGCTTTCTTT. It encodes CASSHTANTEAFF.

CDR3 in amino acids: CASSYGTSGGQNTGELFF. The CDR3, as DNA: TGTGCCAGCAGTTACGGGACTAGCGGGGGCCAGAACACCGGGGAGCTGTTTTTT. The chain uses TRBV6-2 or TRBV6-3 and TRBJ2-2, with TRBD2 identical over 14 bases. Germline V CDR1 and CDR2: MNHEY, SVGEGT. V shed 2 bases, J shed 1 base, and the junction held 3 bases outside the gene matches. The length of the CDR3 is 18 residues.

The chain links TRBV4-1 to TRBJ2-7, with 10 bases lining up with TRBD1. Germline values: CDR1 MGHRA, CDR2 YSYEKL. The CDR3 runs 17 residues. V trimming: 0 bases; J trimming: 4 bases; junction bases outside the gene matches: 9. The CDR3 sequence is CASSQDPGQGGGYEQYF. The CDR3, as DNA: TGCGCCAGCAGCCAAGACCCTGGACAGGGGGGAGGGTACGAGCAGTACTTC.

The V call is TRBV6-2 or TRBV6-3, the J call TRBJ2-7; no firm D call. This CDR3 is built from 11 residues. From germline, CDR1 is MNHEY and CDR2 SVGEGT. V was clipped by 4 bases and J by 2 bases, with 3 bases between them. CDR3 nucleotide sequence: TGTGCCAGCAGTTCAACCTACGAGCAGTACTTC. Translated, it gives CASSSTYEQYF.

This chain uses TRBV6-5 with TRBJ2-7, with a possible D match to TRBD1 (6 bases). Germline CDR1 is MNHEY and CDR2 is SVGAGI. The CDR3 is 14 amino acids. Trimming took off 2 bases at V and 3 bases at J, with 11 bases between the two ends. Here the CDR3 reads CASSYAGEIYEQYF. In DNA form, the CDR3 reads TGTGCCAGCAGTTACGCAGGGGAGATCTACGAGCAGTACTTC.

The chain uses TRBV18 and TRBJ2-5; 10 bases match TRBD1. V lost 0 bases and J lost 5; bases outside the gene matches: 6. The germline V gene has CDR1 KGHSH and CDR2 LQKENI. The CDR3 length is 16 residues. DNA for the CDR3: TGTGCCAGCTCACCACCGGGACAGGGGCGGCGGGAGACCCAGTACTTC. Translating it yields CASSPPGQGRRETQYF.

The chain recombines TRBV7-8 with TRBJ1-3, with TRBD1 as a possible D gene (5 bases). CDR1 is SGHVS, CDR2 FQNEAQ, per germline. The V and J ends lost 7 bases and 0 bases respectively, with 16 bases between them. The CDR3 covers 16 residues. The CDR3 DNA sequence: TGTGCCAGCACCCGCGGGGGGAGTGGCTCTGGAAACACCATATATTTT. Protein sequence: CASTRGGSGSGNTIYF.

This chain connects TRBV3-1 (or the pseudogene TRBV3-2) to TRBJ2-1; TRBD2 aligns across 8 bases. The V gene's germline CDR1 is LGHDT and CDR2 YNNKEL (reference sequence). With V trimmed by 0 bases and J by 1 base, 2 bases remained unmatched. This CDR3 is 16 amino acids long. DNA for the CDR3: TGTGCCAGCAGCCAAGACGCGGGGGGATCCTACAATGAGCAGTTCTTC. Translating it yields CASSQDAGGSYNEQFF.

This rearrangement joins TRBV7-9 to TRBJ1-4, with 7 bases matching TRBD1. CDR3 size: 14 residues. J gave up 8 bases and V 6 bases, and 9 bases lay outside the gene matches. The germline gives CDR1 SEHNR, CDR2 FQNEAQ (reference sequence). CDR3 sequence reads: CASSWDSRGEKLFF. CDR3 DNA: TGTGCCAGCAGTTGGGACAGCCGAGGGGAAAAACTGTTTTTT.

The rearrangement joins TRBV19 to TRBJ1-4, with 7 bases lining up with TRBD1. The CDR3 totals 15 residues. V was pared by 5 bases and J by 4 bases, with 7 bases of the junction left unmatched. Germline assignment: CDR1 LNHDA and CDR2 SQIVND (reference sequence). CDR3 in amino acids: CASSSRQGGNEKLFF. For the CDR3, the DNA is TGTGCCAGTAGTTCTAGACAGGGTGGTAATGAAAAACTGTTTTTT.

The V and J genes are TRBV7-6 and TRBJ1-4, with TRBD1 matching 9 bases. Trimming at V came to 4 bases and at J to 6 bases, leaving 6 bases not matched to a gene. CDR1 and CDR2 (germline): SGHVS, FNYEAQ. This CDR3 region has 15 residues. The CDR3 loop reads CASSYGTGLDEKLFF. The CDR3 DNA reads as TGTGCCAGCAGCTACGGGACAGGGTTGGATGAAAAACTGTTTTTT.

The V and J genes are TRBV19 and TRBJ2-1; 7 bases match TRBD2. After removal of 3 bases from V and 5 bases from J, the junction contained 7 bases not matched to a gene. CDR3 length: 15 residues. CDR1 LNHDA and CDR2 SQIVND come from the germline V gene (reference sequence). CDR3 residues: CASSIRLGGDNEQFF. The CDR3 DNA reads TGTGCCAGTAGTATCCGGCTGGGGGGGGACAATGAGCAGTTCTTC.

The chain joins TRBV9 to TRBJ2-1, with no clear D. Germline V lookup: CDR1 SGDLS, CDR2 YYNGEE. Deletions cut 0 bases from V and 8 bases from J, with 9 bases between. The CDR3 loop spans 13 amino acids. The CDR3 nucleotides read TGTGCCAGCAGCGTAGCCCCCCAATATGAGCAGTTCTTC. Translated, it gives CASSVAPQYEQFF. The whole variable domain, filled in from reference TRBV9 and TRBJ2-1, reads DSGVTQTPKHLITATGQRVTLRCSPRSGDLSVYWYQQSLDQGLQFLIQYYNGEERAKGNILERFSAQQFPDLHSELNLSSLELGDSALYFCASSVAPQYEQFFGPGTRLTVL.

The V gene is TRBV19, the J gene TRBJ2-5, with 12 bases aligning to TRBD2. The CDR3 loop spans 15 amino acids. Trimming removed 3 bases from V and 3 bases from J; junction bases left unmatched: 2. Germline CDR1 and CDR2: LNHDA and SQIVND (reference sequence). The CDR3 here is CASSIGLAGKETQYF. CDR3 DNA: TGTGCCAGTAGTATCGGACTAGCGGGGAAAGAGACCCAGTACTTC. Combining the CDR3 with reference TRBV19 and TRBJ2-5 gives the whole variable domain DGGITQSPKYLFRKEGQNVTLSCEQNLNHDAMYWYRQDPGQGLRLIYYSQIVNDFQKGDIAEGYSVSREKKESFPLTVTSAQKNPTAFYLCASSIGLAGKETQYFGPGTRLLVL.

CDR3 DNA: TGTGCCAGCAGCCAAGTAGGGACAGGGAGCGAGCAGTACTTC. It codes for CASSQVGTGSEQYF. The rearrangement joins TRBV3-1 (or the pseudogene TRBV3-2) to TRBJ2-7, with 9 bases lining up with TRBD1. Germline CDR1 is LGHDT and CDR2 is YNNKEL (reference sequence). Trimming removed 1 base from V and 6 bases from J; junction bases left unmatched: 4. The CDR3 is made up of 14 amino acids.

A single count supports this clone. The chain combines TRBV9 with TRBJ2-5; a possible D gene is TRBD2 (6 bases). Trimming stripped 3 bases from V and 5 bases from J, with 14 bases between. Germline V CDR1 and CDR2: SGDLS, YYNGEE. The CDR3 is 14 amino acids. The CDR3 protein is CASSAGTARETQYF. CDR3 bases: TGTGCCAGCAGCGCCGGGACTGCTCGGGAGACCCAGTACTTC.

The chain links TRBV4-1 to TRBJ1-2; 7 bases are shared with TRBD1. After removal of 7 bases from V and 8 bases from J, the junction contained 7 bases not matched to a gene. Per the germline V gene, CDR1 is MGHRA and CDR2 is YSYEKL. This CDR3 spans 12 amino acids. CDR3 sequence: CASKWQGGGYTF. CDR3 sequence (DNA): TGCGCCAGCAAATGGCAGGGGGGCGGCTACACCTTC.

This clone occurred a few times. This chain links TRBV7-9 with TRBJ1-6; 9 bases align to TRBD1. This CDR3 is 15 amino acids long. V lost 5 bases, J lost 6 bases, and 5 bases stayed unmatched. Germline V gives CDR1 SEHNR, CDR2 FQNEAQ (reference sequence). CDR3 amino acids: CASSPTGQGNSPLHF. The CDR3 DNA reads TGTGCCAGCAGCCCAACGGGACAGGGTAATTCACCCCTCCACTTT.

The chain couples TRBV5-4 to TRBJ2-6; D perhaps matches TRBD1 (5 bases). The CDR3 has 17 amino acids. V was cut by 0 bases and J by 0 bases, with 10 bases left in between. Germline CDR1 SGHNT, CDR2 YYREEE (reference sequence). The CDR3 bases are TGTGCCAGCAGCTTGGCCCAGGGTAGCTCTGGGGCCAACGTCCTGACTTTC. It encodes CASSLAQGSSGANVLTF.

The J gene is TRBJ1-3, the V gene TRBV5-1; tentative D call: TRBD1 (6 bases). The germline V and J ends were trimmed by 4 bases and 4 bases, with 15 bases remaining between them. CDR1 is SGHRS and CDR2 is YFSETQ in the germline V gene. The CDR3 runs to 15 residues. The CDR3 loop reads CASSRAGESGNTIYF. The CDR3 DNA sequence: TGCGCCAGCAGCAGAGCAGGGGAGTCCGGAAACACCATATATTTT.

This chain links TRBV7-3 with TRBJ2-1; 8 nucleotides align to TRBD2. Germline CDR1 SGHTA, CDR2 FQGTGA. The ends lost 8 bases at V and 5 bases at J; junction bases unmatched: 8. The CDR3 consists of 14 residues. CDR3 nucleotide sequence: TGTGCCAGCCGGGAGGGTAGCGTAGACAATGAGCAGTTCTTC. Its protein product is CASREGSVDNEQFF.

This chain uses TRBV7-2 with TRBJ2-5; 8 nucleotides line up with TRBD2. J gave up 2 bases and V 5 bases, and 7 bases lay outside the gene matches. Germline V gene data show CDR1 as SGHTA and CDR2 as FQGNSA. There are 15 residues in the CDR3. CDR3 residues: CASSTKRGIQETQYF. DNA for the CDR3: TGTGCCAGCAGCACCAAGCGGGGGATACAAGAGACCCAGTACTTC.

The chain couples TRBV9 to TRBJ2-1; D is uncertain. CDR1 and CDR2 (germline): SGDLS, YYNGEE. There are 15 residues in the CDR3. Trimming stripped 3 bases from V and 5 bases from J, with 15 bases between. The CDR3 sequence: CASSADWKVHNEQFF. The CDR3 bases are TGTGCCAGCAGCGCAGACTGGAAAGTACACAATGAGCAGTTCTTC. Full variable domain (missing parts from reference TRBV9 and TRBJ2-1): DSGVTQTPKHLITATGQRVTLRCSPRSGDLSVYWYQQSLDQGLQFLIQYYNGEERAKGNILERFSAQQFPDLHSELNLSSLELGDSALYFCASSADWKVHNEQFFGPGTRLTVL.